This TCR beta chain stems from a study of blood T cell repertoires in COVID-19. V lost 2 bases and J lost 3; bases outside the gene matches: 14. The CDR3 consists of 17 residues. The data were produced by immunoSEQ multiplex PCR, yet TCRdb's version contains in-frame clones alone and is incomplete. Here the sample spans some 180,000 clones, approximately 85% being singletons. The receptor was isolated from an older woman with acute or convalescent COVID-19. Sequenced: peripheral blood. The chain uses TRBV5-3 and TRBJ2-7; 7 bases line up with TRBD1. TRBV5-3 is classed as an ORF, of uncertain function. The CDR3 loop reads CARSFRGGRQVLYEQYF. The CDR3, as DNA: TGTGCCAGAAGCTTCCGAGGGGGCCGCCAGGTGCTCTACGAGCAGTACTTC.